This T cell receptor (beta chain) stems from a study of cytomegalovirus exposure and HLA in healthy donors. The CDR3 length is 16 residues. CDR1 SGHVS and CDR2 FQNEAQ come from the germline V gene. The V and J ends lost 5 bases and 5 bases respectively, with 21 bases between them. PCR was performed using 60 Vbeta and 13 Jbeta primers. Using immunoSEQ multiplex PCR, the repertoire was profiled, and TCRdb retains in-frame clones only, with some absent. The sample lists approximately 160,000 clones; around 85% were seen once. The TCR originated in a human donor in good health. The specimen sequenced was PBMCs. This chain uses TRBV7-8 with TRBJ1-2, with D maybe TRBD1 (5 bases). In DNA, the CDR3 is TGTGCCAGCAGCCAGGATTTGGGACTGAGCCTTTATGGCTACACCTTC. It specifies CASSQDLGLSLYGYTF.